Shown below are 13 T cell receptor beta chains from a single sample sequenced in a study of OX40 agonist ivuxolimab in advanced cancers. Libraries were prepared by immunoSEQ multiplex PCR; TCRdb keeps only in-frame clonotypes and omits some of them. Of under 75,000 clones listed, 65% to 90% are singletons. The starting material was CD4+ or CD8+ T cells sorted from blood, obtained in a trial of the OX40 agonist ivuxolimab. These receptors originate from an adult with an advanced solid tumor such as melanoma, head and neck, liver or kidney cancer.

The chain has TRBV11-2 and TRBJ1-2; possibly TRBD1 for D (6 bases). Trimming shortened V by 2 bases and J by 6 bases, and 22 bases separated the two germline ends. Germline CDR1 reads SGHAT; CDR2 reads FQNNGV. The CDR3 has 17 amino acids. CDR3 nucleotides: TGTGCCAGCAGCTTATCCCAGAGCACCGGGACAACGAATGGCTACACCTTC. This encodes CASSLSQSTGTTNGYTF. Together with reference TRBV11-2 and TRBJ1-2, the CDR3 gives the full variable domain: EAGVAQSPRYKIIEKRQSVAFWCNPISGHATLYWYQQILGQGPKLLIQFQNNGVVDDSQLPKDRFSAERLKGVDSTLKIQPAKLEDSAVYLCASSLSQSTGTTNGYTFGSGTRLTVV.

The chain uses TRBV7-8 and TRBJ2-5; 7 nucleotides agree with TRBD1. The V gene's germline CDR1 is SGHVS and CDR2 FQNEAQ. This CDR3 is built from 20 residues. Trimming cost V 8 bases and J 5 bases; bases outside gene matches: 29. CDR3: CASRALQGFGSAGRVETQYF. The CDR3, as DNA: TGTGCCAGCCGAGCATTACAGGGGTTTGGTAGCGCTGGGCGTGTGGAGACCCAGTACTTC.

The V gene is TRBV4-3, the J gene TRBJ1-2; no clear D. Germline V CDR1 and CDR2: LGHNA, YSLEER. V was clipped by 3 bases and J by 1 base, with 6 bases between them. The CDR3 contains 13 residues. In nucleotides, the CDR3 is TGCGCCAGCAGCCAGGGGAATAACTATGGCTACACCTTC. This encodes CASSQGNNYGYTF.

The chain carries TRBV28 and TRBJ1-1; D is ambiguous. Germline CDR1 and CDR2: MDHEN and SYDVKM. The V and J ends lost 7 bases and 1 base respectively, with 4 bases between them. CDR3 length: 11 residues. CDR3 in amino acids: CASTSNTEAFF. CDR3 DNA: TGTGCCAGCACCTCGAACACTGAAGCTTTCTTT. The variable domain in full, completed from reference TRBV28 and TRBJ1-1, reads DVKVTQSSRYLVKRTGEKVFLECVQDMDHENMFWYRQDPGLGLRLIYFSYDVKMKEKGDIPEGYSVSREKKERFSLILESASTNQTSMYLCASTSNTEAFFGQGTRLTVV.

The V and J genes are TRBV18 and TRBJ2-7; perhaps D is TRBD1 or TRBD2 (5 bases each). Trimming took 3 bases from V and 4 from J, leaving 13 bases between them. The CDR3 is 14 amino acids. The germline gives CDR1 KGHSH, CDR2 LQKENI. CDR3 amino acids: CASSPTGLGYEQYF. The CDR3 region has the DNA TGTGCCAGCTCACCTACAGGACTGGGGTACGAGCAGTACTTC.

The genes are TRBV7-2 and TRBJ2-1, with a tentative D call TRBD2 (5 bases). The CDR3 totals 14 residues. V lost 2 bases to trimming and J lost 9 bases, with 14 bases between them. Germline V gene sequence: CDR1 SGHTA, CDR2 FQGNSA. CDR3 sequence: CASSLRSGVTEQFF. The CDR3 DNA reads TGTGCCAGCAGCTTACGGTCCGGGGTAACTGAGCAGTTCTTC.

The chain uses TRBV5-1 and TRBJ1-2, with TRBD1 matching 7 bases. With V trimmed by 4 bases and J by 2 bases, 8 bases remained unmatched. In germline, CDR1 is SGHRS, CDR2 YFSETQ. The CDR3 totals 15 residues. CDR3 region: CASSIEDRPNYGYTF. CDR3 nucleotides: TGCGCCAGCAGCATAGAGGACAGGCCCAACTATGGCTACACCTTC. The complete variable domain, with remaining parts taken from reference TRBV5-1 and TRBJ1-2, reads KAGVTQTPRYLIKTRGQQVTLSCSPISGHRSVSWYQQTPGQGLQFLFEYFSETQRNKGNFPGRFSGRQFSNSRSEMNVSTLELGDSALYLCASSIEDRPNYGYTFGSGTRLTVV.

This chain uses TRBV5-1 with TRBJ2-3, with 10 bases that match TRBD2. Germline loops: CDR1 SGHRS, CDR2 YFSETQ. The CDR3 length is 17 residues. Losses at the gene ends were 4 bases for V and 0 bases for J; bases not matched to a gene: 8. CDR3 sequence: CASSIWTSGSSTDTQYF. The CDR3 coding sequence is TGCGCCAGCAGCATCTGGACTAGCGGAAGTAGCACAGATACGCAGTATTTT.

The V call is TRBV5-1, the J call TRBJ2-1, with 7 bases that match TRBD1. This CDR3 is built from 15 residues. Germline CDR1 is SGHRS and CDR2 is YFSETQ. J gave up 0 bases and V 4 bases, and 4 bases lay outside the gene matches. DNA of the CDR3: TGCGCCAGCAGCACCGGGACAGTCTCCTACAATGAGCAGTTCTTC. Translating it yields CASSTGTVSYNEQFF.

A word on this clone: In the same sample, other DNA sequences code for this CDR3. The CDR3 DNA follows: TGTGCCAGCAGAGGCGGAACCTACGAGCAGTACTTC. This codes for CASRGGTYEQYF. The rearrangement links TRBV6-5 to TRBJ2-7, with D uncertain. CDR1 MNHEY and CDR2 SVGAGI come from the germline V gene. This CDR3 spans 12 amino acids. Between the trimmed V and J ends, which lost 6 bases and 2 bases, there was a span of 8 bases.

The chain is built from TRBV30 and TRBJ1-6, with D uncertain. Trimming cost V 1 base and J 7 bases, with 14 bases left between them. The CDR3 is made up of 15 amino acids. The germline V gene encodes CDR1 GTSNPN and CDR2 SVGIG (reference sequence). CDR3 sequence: CAWSGAGLGNSPLHF. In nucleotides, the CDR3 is TGTGCCTGGAGTGGCGCAGGCCTAGGGAATTCACCCCTCCACTTT.

DNA of the CDR3: TGTGCCAGCAGCTTAAGCTCTCAGGTCGAGCTGTTTTTT. Translating gives CASSLSSQVELFF. V and J are TRBV7-2 and TRBJ2-2; D not certain. Trimming removed 2 bases at V and 11 bases at J, with 12 bases between. The CDR3 is made up of 13 amino acids. In germline, CDR1 is SGHTA, CDR2 FQGNSA. The full variable domain, in which reference TRBV7-2 and TRBJ2-2 provide the parts outside the CDR3, is GAGVSQSPSNKVTEKGKDVELRCDPISGHTALYWYRQSLGQGLEFLIYFQGNSAPDKSGLPSDRFSAERTGGSVSTLTIQRTQQEDSAVYLCASSLSSQVELFFGEGSRLTVL.

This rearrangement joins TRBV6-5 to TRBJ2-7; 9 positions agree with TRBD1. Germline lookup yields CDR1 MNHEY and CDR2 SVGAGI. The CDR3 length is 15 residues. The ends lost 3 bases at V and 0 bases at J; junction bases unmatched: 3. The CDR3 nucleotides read TGTGCCAGCAGTTATACAGGGGGCTCCTCCTACGAGCAGTACTTC. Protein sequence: CASSYTGGSSYEQYF.